This paragraph covers one T cell receptor beta chain sequence. The antigen remains unidentified. The data are from a study of T cells in Graves' hyperthyroidism and ophthalmopathy. The ends were cut back, 3 bases at V and 7 bases at J, with 18 bases in the middle. CDR3 length: 14 amino acids. Germline assignment: CDR1 DFQATT and CDR2 SNEGSKA (reference sequence). Broader study findings: Blood held most thyroid clonotypes expanded above 0.001 frequency.

RNA transcripts gave rise to amplified TCR beta CDR3 regions. The TCR CDR3 was amplified in a first-round RT-PCR using the HTBI primer set. TCRdb passed the multiplex PCR reads through MiXCR, listing each CDR3 protein once. The data contain about 300,000 distinct CDR3 sequences, 15% to 20% of them seen just once; the ten biggest clones take up 35% to 40%. The chain combines TRBV20-1 with TRBJ1-1; D may be TRBD1 (5 bases). The receptor was derived from a man in his forties or fifties with Graves' ophthalmopathy. What was sequenced was blood. The CDR3 nucleotides are TGCAGTGCTAGGTGGGGGATGTGGGTAGGTGAAGCTTTCTTT. It is translated as CSARWGMWVGEAFF.